This note documents a single TCR beta chain sequence. The sample is drawn from a study of blood T cell repertoires in COVID-19. Turning to the study itself: Samples came from the United States, Italy and Spain, spanning acute and convalescent COVID-19. T cells, B-cell-depleted T cells, or PBMCs supplied cDNA or gDNA.

In the authors' methods: Using reference gene primer amplification, nucleated cell counts were estimated. Generated by immunoSEQ multiplex PCR, the TCRdb table keeps only in-frame clones and is missing some. V, J and clone size are taken as reported in that table, and D and trimming were inferred from the DNA itself. The data show around 170,000 clones, under 85% seen once. The sequence was obtained from a man in his 70s who had recovered from COVID-19. The sequenced sample consisted of peripheral blood.

CDR3 in amino acids: CASSHSGRAPGELFF. CDR3 coding DNA: TGTGCCAGCAGCCATAGCGGGAGGGCCCCCGGGGAGCTGTTTTTT. The chain links TRBV7-9 to TRBJ2-2; TRBD2 agrees at 11 bases. The CDR3 contains 15 residues. In germline, CDR1 is SEHNR, CDR2 FQNEAQ (reference sequence). Losses at the gene ends were 5 bases for V and 6 bases for J; bases not matched to a gene: 5.